This TCR beta chain was sequenced for a study of cytomegalovirus exposure and HLA in healthy donors. The CDR3 runs 19 residues. Whole-study results and caveats: Sequencing had likely introduced a cluster of highly shared sequence variants as an artifact. Across donors, most TCRs were seen rarely, yet some public ones were widespread.

13 Jbeta primers and 60 Vbeta primers were used for the PCR. Profiling relied on immunoSEQ multiplex PCR, and the TCRdb table lists in-frame clones only, not all of them. Of roughly 190,000 clones listed, 81% were seen once; the top ten hold 1.5% to 2%. For this clone: Its cognate antigen is unknown.

At collection, donors were nominally healthy, but unrecorded immune exposures were probable. The receptor comes from a man aged 18 to 29 in good health and CMV-seronegative. This chain connects TRBV21-1 to TRBJ2-7; the table's D call TRBD2 went unverified against the DNA. TRBV21-1 is a pseudogene locus. The specimen sequenced was PBMCs. The CDR3 reads CASSKGKATSGSLAYEQYF. The DNA of the CDR3 is TGTGCCAGCAGCAAAGGTAAGGCTACTAGCGGGAGTTTAGCCTACGAGCAGTACTTC.